This T cell receptor (beta chain) was identified during a study of cytomegalovirus exposure and HLA in healthy donors. Findings and limits, study-wide: Many donors shared some public TCRs, even though most TCR sequences were rare. For TCR beta chains, V- and J-gene trimming was later linked to a missense DCLRE1C variant. Accurate prediction of HLA-A and HLA-B alleles (for most subjects) was reportedly achieved from TCR beta sequences.

Primers included in the PCR were 60 Vbeta and 13 Jbeta primers. The method was immunoSEQ multiplex PCR; TCRdb's version includes in-frame clones alone and lacks a portion of them. This table has 150,000 to 180,000 clones, under 85% appearing once. Trimming removed 1 base from V and 1 base from J, with 12 bases in between. The CDR3 sequence is 16 residues long. In germline, CDR1 is LGHNA, CDR2 YNFKEQ. Concerning this clone itself: Its antigen is still unknown.

Donors in the study were healthy people who gave bone marrow. The chain is built from TRBV4-2 and TRBJ2-3; TRBD1 might be the D (7 bases). The clonotype was recovered from a man younger than 35 in good health and CMV-seronegative. The specimen was PBMCs. The CDR3 coding sequence is TGTGCCAGCAGCCAAGGGAGGGGGCAGGGCACAGATACGCAGTATTTT. Protein: CASSQGRGQGTDTQYF.